This TCR beta chain originates from a study of cytomegalovirus exposure and HLA in healthy donors. The table lists this clone with a few counts. Its antigen is not known. Unmatched junction bases numbered 6, after V lost 8 bases and J lost 5 bases. This CDR3 has 14 amino acids. Per the germline V gene, CDR1 is MDHEN and CDR2 is SYDVKM. A multiplex PCR was run with 60 Vbeta primers and 13 Jbeta primers. The assay was immunoSEQ multiplex PCR, and TCRdb's table has in-frame clones only and misses some. Among approximately 170,000 clones listed, 68% were seen once. Study-wide results and limits: Per a later analysis, about 17,000 TCR beta sequences showed association with HLA alleles at 0.05 false discovery rate. Testing in vitro showed three CMV-associated chains specific for CMV antigens. Most CMV-associated TCR beta chains appeared HLA-restricted in a later analysis.

The origin of this receptor is a woman aged 40-49 years in good health and CMV-seropositive. The source material was PBMCs. This rearrangement joins TRBV28 to TRBJ2-1, with 10 positions matching TRBD1. The CDR3 reads CASGPGTGDNEQFF. In DNA form, the CDR3 reads TGTGCCAGCGGTCCCGGGACAGGGGACAATGAGCAGTTCTTC. The complete variable domain, with remaining parts taken from reference TRBV28 and TRBJ2-1, reads DVKVTQSSRYLVKRTGEKVFLECVQDMDHENMFWYRQDPGLGLRLIYFSYDVKMKEKGDIPEGYSVSREKKERFSLILESASTNQTSMYLCASGPGTGDNEQFFGPGTRLTVL.